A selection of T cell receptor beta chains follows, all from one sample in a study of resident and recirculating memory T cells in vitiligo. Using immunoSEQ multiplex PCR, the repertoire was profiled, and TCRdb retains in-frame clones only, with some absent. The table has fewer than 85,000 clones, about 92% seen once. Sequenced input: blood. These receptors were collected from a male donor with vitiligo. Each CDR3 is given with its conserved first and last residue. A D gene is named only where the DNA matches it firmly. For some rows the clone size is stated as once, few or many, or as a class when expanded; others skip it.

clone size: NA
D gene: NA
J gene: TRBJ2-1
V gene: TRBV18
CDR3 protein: CASSLREDNEQFF
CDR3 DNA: TGTGCCAGCTCACTTAGGGAGGACAATGAGCAGTTCTTC

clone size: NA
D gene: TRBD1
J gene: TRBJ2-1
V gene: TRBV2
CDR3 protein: CASSQQGWGNNEQFF
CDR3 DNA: TGTGCCAGCAGTCAACAGGGGTGGGGAAACAATGAGCAGTTCTTC

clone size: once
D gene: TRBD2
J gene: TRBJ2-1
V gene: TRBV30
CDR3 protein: CAWSAGLAGYNEQFF
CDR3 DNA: TGTGCCTGGAGTGCAGGACTAGCGGGGTACAATGAGCAGTTCTTC

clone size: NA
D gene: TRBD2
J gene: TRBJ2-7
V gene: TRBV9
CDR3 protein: CASSVGGSGSAYEQYF
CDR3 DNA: TGTGCCAGCAGCGTAGGGGGTAGCGGGAGTGCCTACGAGCAGTACTTC

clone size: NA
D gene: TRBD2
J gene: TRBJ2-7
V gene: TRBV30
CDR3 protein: CAWRGLAGGREQYF
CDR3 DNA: TGTGCCTGGAGGGGACTAGCGGGAGGGCGAGAGCAGTACTTC

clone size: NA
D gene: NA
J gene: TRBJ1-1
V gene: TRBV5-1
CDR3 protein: CASSTFGNTEAFF
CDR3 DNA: TGCGCCAGCAGTACCTTCGGGAACACTGAAGCTTTCTTT

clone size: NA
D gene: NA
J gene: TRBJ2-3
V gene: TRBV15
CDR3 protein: CATSTRDGGATQYF
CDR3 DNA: TGTGCCACCAGCACCCGGGACGGCGGGGCTACGCAGTATTTT

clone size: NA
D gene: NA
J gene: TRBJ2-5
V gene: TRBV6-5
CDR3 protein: CASSYGYRGKTQYF
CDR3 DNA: TGTGCCAGCAGTTACGGTTACCGGGGGAAGACCCAGTACTTC

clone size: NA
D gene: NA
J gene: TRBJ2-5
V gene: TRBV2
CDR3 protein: CASSGIQETQYF
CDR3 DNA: TGTGCCAGCAGTGGTATCCAAGAGACCCAGTACTTC

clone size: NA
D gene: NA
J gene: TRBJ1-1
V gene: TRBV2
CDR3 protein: CASQNVRRGEAFF
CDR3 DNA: TGTGCCAGCCAAAATGTACGGCGAGGTGAAGCTTTCTTT

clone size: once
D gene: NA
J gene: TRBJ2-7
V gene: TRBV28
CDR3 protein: CASTLGSQQGWEQYF
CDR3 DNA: TGTGCCAGCACTTTGGGTTCTCAACAGGGTTGGGAGCAGTACTTC

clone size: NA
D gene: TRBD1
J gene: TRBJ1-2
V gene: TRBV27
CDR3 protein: CASSPTGTTYGYTF
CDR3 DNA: TGTGCCAGCAGCCCGACAGGGACGACCTATGGCTACACCTTC

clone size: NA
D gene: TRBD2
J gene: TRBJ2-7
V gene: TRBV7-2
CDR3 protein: CASSPTSGRSYEQYF
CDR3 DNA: TGTGCCAGCAGCCCAACTAGCGGGAGATCCTACGAGCAGTACTTC

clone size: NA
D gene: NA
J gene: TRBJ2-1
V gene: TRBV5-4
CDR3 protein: CASSLKGGVDEQFF
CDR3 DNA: TGTGCCAGCAGCTTGAAAGGAGGGGTTGATGAGCAGTTCTTC

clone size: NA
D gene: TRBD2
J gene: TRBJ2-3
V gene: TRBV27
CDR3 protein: CASNPIFGVAGDFDTQYF
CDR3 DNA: TGTGCCAGCAACCCGATCTTTGGGGTAGCGGGAGACTTTGATACGCAGTATTTT

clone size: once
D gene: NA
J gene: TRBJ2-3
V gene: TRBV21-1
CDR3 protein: CASSGRLAGGPDTQYF
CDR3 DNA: TGTGCCAGCAGCGGGCGACTAGCGGGAGGGCCAGATACGCAGTATTTT

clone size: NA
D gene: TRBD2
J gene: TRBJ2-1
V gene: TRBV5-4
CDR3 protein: CASSSSPLAGEAEQFF
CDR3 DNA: TGTGCCAGCAGCTCATCCCCACTAGCGGGAGAGGCTGAGCAGTTCTTC

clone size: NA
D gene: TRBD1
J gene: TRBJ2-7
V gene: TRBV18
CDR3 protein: CASSPQGAHEQYF
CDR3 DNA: TGTGCCAGCTCACCACAGGGGGCACACGAGCAGTACTTC

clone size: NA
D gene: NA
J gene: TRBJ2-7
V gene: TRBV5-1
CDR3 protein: CASSLEGAASSYEQYF
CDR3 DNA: TGCGCCAGCAGCTTGGAAGGGGCCGCGAGCTCCTACGAGCAGTACTTC

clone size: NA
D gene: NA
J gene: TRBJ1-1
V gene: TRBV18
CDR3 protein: CASSPKRGRVSTEAFF
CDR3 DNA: TGTGCCAGCTCACCTAAGAGGGGGAGGGTGAGCACTGAAGCTTTCTTT

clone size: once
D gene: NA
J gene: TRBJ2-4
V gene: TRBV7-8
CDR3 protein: CASSLRQHTDIQYF
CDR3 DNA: TGTGCCAGCAGCTTACGACAGCACACGGACATTCAGTACTTC

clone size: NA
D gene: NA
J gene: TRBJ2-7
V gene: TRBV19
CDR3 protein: CASSIGQQFSYEQYF
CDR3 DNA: TGTGCCAGTAGTATCGGACAGCAGTTCTCCTACGAGCAGTACTTC

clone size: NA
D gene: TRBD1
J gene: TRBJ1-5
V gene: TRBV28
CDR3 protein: CASSLRSGGAGQPQHF
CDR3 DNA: TGTGCCAGCAGTTTGAGGTCAGGGGGCGCTGGGCAGCCCCAGCATTTT

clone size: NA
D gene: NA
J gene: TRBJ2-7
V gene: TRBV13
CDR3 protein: CASSLGLAPKVGFSYEQYF
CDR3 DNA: TGTGCCAGCAGCTTAGGGCTTGCCCCCAAAGTCGGGTTCTCCTACGAGCAGTACTTC

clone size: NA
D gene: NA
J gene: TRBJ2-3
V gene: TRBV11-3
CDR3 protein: CASVGGGRTDTQYF
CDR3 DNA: TGTGCCAGCGTCGGGGGAGGCCGCACAGATACGCAGTATTTT

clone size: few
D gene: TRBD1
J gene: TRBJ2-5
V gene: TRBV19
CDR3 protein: CASSIDEGQVQETQYF
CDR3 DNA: TGTGCCAGTAGTATAGACGAAGGACAGGTTCAAGAGACCCAGTACTTC

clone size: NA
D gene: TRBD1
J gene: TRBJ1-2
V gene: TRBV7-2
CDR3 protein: CASTTSGTVSNYGYTF
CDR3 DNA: TGTGCCAGCACCACGTCCGGGACAGTGTCTAACTATGGCTACACCTTC

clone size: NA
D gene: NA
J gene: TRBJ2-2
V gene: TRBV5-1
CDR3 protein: CASSLPSENTGELFF
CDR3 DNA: TGCGCCAGCAGCTTGCCTAGCGAAAACACCGGGGAGCTGTTTTTT

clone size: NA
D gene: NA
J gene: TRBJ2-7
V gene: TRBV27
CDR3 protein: CASTTHEGEQYF
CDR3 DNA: TGTGCCAGCACTACCCATGAGGGCGAGCAGTACTTC

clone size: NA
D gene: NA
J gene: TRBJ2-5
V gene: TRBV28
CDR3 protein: CASSWRGEETQYF
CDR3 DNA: TGTGCCAGCAGTTGGCGGGGTGAAGAGACCCAGTACTTC

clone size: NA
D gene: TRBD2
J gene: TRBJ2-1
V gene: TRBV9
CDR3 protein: CASSRTSGAYNEQFF
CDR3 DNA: TGTGCCAGCAGCCGGACTAGCGGCGCCTACAATGAGCAGTTCTTC

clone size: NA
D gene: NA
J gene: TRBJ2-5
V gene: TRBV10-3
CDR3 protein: CAISESREPETQYF
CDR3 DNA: TGTGCCATCAGTGAGTCCAGGGAACCAGAGACCCAGTACTTC

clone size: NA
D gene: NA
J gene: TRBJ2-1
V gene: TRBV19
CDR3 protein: CASSIGGLEQFF
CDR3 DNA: TGTGCCAGTAGTATAGGAGGGCTTGAGCAGTTCTTC

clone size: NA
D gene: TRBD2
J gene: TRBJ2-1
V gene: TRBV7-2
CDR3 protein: CASSWGGRPGNFYNEQFF
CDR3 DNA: TGTGCCAGCAGCTGGGGAGGGCGACCGGGAAATTTCTACAATGAGCAGTTCTTC

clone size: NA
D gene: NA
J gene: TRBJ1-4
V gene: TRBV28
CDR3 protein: CASSLWGEGVEKLFF
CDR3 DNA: TGTGCCAGCAGTTTATGGGGGGAGGGGGTTGAAAAACTGTTTTTT

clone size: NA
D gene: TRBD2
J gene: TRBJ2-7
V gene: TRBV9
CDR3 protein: CASSATSGKNEQYF
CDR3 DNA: TGTGCCAGCAGCGCGACTAGCGGGAAGAACGAGCAGTACTTC

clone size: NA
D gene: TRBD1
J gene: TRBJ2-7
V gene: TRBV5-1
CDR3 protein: CASSAGQGYEQYF
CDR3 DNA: TGCGCCAGCAGCGCGGGACAGGGCTACGAGCAGTACTTC